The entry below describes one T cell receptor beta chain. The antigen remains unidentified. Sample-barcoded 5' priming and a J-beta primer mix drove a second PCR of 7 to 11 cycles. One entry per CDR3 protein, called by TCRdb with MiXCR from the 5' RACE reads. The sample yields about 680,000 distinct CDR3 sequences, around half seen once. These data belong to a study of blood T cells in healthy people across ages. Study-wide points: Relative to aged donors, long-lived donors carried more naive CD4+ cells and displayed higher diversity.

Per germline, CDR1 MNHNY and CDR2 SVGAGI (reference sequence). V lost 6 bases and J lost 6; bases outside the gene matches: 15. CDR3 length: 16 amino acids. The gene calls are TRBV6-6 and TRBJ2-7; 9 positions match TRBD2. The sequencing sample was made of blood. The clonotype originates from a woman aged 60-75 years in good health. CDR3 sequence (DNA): TGTGCCAGCAGCCGTCGCATTAGCGGGAGTATCGGCGAGCAGTACTTC. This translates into CASSRRISGSIGEQYF.